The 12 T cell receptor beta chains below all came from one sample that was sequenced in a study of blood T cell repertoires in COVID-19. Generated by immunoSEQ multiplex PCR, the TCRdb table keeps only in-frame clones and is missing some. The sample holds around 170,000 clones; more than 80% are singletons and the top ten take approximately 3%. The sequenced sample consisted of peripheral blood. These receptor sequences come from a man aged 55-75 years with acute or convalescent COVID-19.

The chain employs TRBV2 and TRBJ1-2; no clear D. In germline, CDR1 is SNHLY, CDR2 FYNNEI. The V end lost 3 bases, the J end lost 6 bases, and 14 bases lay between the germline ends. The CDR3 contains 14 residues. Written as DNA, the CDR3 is TGTGCCAGCAGTGACGGACTTCTAAAGGATGGCTACACCTTC. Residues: CASSDGLLKDGYTF.

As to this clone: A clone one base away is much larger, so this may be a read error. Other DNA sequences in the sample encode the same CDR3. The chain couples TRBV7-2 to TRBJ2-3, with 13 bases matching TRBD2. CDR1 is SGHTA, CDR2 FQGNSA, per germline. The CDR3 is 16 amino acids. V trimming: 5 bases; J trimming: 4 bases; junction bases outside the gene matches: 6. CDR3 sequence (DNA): TGTGCCAGCAGCCCCTGGACTAGCGGGGGATCAGATACGCAGTATTTT. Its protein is CASSPWTSGGSDTQYF.

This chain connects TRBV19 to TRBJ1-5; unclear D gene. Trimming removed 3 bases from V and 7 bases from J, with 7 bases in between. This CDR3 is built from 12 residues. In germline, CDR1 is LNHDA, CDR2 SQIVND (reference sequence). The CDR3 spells CASSILRQPQHF. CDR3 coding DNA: TGTGCCAGTAGTATTCTGAGGCAGCCCCAGCATTTT.

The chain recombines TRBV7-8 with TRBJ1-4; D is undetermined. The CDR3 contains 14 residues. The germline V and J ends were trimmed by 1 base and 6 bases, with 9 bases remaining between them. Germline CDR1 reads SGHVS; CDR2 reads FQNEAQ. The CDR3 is CASSLVAGYEKLFF. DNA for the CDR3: TGTGCCAGCAGCTTAGTGGCGGGTTATGAAAAACTGTTTTTT.

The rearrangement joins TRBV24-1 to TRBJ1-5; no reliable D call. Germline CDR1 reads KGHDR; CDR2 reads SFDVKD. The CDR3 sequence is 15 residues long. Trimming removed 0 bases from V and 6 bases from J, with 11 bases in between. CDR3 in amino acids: CATSDLYGLSQPQHF. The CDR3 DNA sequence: TGTGCCACCAGTGATTTGTACGGTCTGTCTCAGCCCCAGCATTTT.

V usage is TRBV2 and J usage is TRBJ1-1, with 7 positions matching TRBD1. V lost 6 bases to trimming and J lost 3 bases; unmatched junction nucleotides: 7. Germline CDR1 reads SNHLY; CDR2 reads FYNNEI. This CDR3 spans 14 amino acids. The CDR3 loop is CASRVDRDYTEAFF. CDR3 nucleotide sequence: TGTGCCAGCAGGGTTGACAGGGACTACACTGAAGCTTTCTTT.

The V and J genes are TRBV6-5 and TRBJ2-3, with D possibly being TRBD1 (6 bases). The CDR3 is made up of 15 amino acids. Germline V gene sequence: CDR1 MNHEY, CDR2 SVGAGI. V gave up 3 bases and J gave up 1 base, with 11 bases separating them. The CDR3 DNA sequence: TGTGCCAGCAGTTATGGGGGCAGGGGCACAGATACGCAGTATTTT. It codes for CASSYGGRGTDTQYF.

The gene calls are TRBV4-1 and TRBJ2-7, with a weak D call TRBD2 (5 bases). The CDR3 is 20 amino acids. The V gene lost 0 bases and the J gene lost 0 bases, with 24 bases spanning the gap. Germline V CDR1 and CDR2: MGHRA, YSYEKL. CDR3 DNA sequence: TGCGCCAGCAGCCAAGATGACTCTGTTTCAGGTTCCGGGAACTCCTACGAGCAGTACTTC. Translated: CASSQDDSVSGSGNSYEQYF.

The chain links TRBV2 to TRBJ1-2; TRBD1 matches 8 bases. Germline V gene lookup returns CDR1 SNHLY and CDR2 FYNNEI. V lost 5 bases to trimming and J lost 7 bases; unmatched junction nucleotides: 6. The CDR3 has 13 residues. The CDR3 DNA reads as TGTGCCAGCAGTCAGGACAGGGATACTGGCTACACCTTC. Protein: CASSQDRDTGYTF.

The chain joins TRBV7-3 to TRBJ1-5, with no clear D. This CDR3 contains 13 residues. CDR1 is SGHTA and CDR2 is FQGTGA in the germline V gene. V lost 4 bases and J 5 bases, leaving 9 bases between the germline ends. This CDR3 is CASSSGVDQPQHF. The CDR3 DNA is TGTGCCAGCAGCTCCGGGGTGGATCAGCCCCAGCATTTT.

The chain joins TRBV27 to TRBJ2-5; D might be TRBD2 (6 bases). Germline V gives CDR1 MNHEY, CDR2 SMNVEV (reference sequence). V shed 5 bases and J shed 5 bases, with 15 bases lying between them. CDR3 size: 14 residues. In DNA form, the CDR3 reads TGTGCCAGCAGTACCCATCGGGGGACGGAGACCCAGTACTTC. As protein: CASSTHRGTETQYF.

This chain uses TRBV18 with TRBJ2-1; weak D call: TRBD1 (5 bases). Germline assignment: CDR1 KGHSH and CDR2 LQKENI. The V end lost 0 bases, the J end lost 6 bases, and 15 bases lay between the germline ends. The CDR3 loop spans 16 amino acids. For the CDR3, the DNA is TGTGCCAGCTCACCACCCGTCAGGGTACGTGGCAATGAGCAGTTCTTC. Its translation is CASSPPVRVRGNEQFF.